The next 20 T cell receptor beta chains were all read from a single sample in a study of shared T cell receptors in the human thymus. The protocol was immunoSEQ multiplex PCR, while the TCRdb copy is restricted to in-frame clones and leaves out a portion. The data show hundreds of thousands of clones, roughly 90% seen once. These records were also assigned to another study, of human thymus T cells.

Sequencing was carried out using thymocytes. All receptors derive from a boy younger than two with a congenital heart defect.

The chain employs TRBV30 and TRBJ1-2, with a tentative D call TRBD1 (6 bases). Deletions cut 7 bases from V and 10 bases from J, with 28 bases between. Looked up from germline, CDR1 is GTSNPN and CDR2 is SVGIG (reference sequence). The CDR3 runs to 15 residues. CDR3 sequence: CASRGGSQGVVYYTF. DNA of the CDR3: TGTGCCTCCCGCGGGGGCTCACAGGGAGTGGTGTACTACACCTTC.

A note on this clone: This CDR3 is also generated by other DNA sequences in the sample. This chain connects TRBV6-5 to TRBJ2-7; TRBD2 agrees at 13 bases. J lost 2 bases, V lost 0 bases, and 1 base had no gene match. Per germline, CDR1 MNHEY and CDR2 SVGAGI. The CDR3 is made up of 16 amino acids. The CDR3 loop reads CASSYSGLAGTYEQYF. The CDR3, as DNA: TGTGCCAGCAGTTACTCGGGACTAGCGGGAACCTACGAGCAGTACTTC.

V gene TRBV25-1 combines with J gene TRBJ2-7, with 7 bases lining up with TRBD1. Germline V gene data show CDR1 as MGHDK and CDR2 as SYGVNS. This CDR3 has 13 residues. Trimming removed 7 bases from V and 3 bases from J; junction bases left unmatched: 6. CDR3: CASIRTGGYEQYF. The CDR3 nucleotides are TGTGCCAGCATCCGGACAGGTGGCTACGAGCAGTACTTC.

J is TRBJ2-7 and V is TRBV19; a possible D gene is TRBD2 (7 bases). Germline CDR1 is LNHDA and CDR2 is SQIVND (reference sequence). V lost 3 bases to trimming and J lost 2 bases, with 14 bases between them. The CDR3 has 15 amino acids. The CDR3 is CASSISEGGTYEQYF. Here the CDR3 DNA reads TGTGCCAGTAGTATTTCGGAGGGGGGGACCTACGAGCAGTACTTC.

The chain carries TRBV7-9 and TRBJ1-1, with 7 bases matching TRBD1. The CDR3 totals 12 residues. Germline CDR1 and CDR2: SEHNR and FQNEAQ (reference sequence). Trimming at V came to 5 bases and at J to 9 bases, leaving 6 bases not matched to a gene. CDR3 sequence reads: CASSLGQDKAFF. CDR3 nucleotide sequence: TGTGCCAGCAGCCTCGGACAGGATAAAGCTTTCTTT.

The V gene is TRBV27, the J gene TRBJ2-3; 11 bases map to TRBD2. Looked up from germline, CDR1 is MNHEY and CDR2 is SMNVEV (reference sequence). Germline trimming cut 5 bases from V and 1 base from J; bases unmatched to any gene: 20. This CDR3 contains 21 residues. CDR3 sequence reads: CASSPSWPRLAGFGGTDTQYF. The CDR3 coding sequence is TGTGCCAGCAGTCCAAGTTGGCCTAGACTAGCGGGATTCGGTGGCACAGATACGCAGTATTTT.

The chain employs TRBV9 and TRBJ2-7; D not certain. Per the germline V gene, CDR1 is SGDLS and CDR2 is YYNGEE. This CDR3 region has 16 residues. The V gene lost 0 bases and the J gene lost 3 bases, with 16 bases spanning the gap. The CDR3 DNA reads TGTGCCAGCAGCGTAGACCCCGAACTACCGAGCTACGAGCAGTACTTC. Encoded protein: CASSVDPELPSYEQYF.

This chain connects TRBV5-4 to TRBJ2-3, with 10 bases lining up with TRBD2. V shed 4 bases, J shed 3 bases, and the junction held 14 bases outside the gene matches. CDR3 length: 18 amino acids. Germline V gene sequence: CDR1 SGHNT, CDR2 YYREEE (reference sequence). CDR3 sequence: CASSTSSGGEIKTDTQYF. CDR3 nucleotides: TGTGCCAGCAGCACCTCTAGCGGGGGAGAGATTAAAACAGATACGCAGTATTTT.

This chain uses TRBV21-1 with TRBJ1-2. TRBV21-1 is a pseudogene. This CDR3 is built from 16 residues. Written as DNA, the CDR3 is TGTGCCAGCAGCCCCGGGGAGGTAGGGGAACAAGGTGGCTACACCTTC. Protein: CASSPGEVGEQGGYTF.

This chain uses TRBV6-1 with TRBJ2-7; 14 bases map to TRBD2. The CDR3 is 18 residues long. Trimming removed 4 bases from V and 2 bases from J; junction bases left unmatched: 10. Germline V gene data show CDR1 as MNHNS and CDR2 as SASEGT. CDR3 sequence (DNA): TGTGCCAGCAGTGTGGAGACTAGCGGGAGGGAAAAGGCCTACGAGCAGTACTTC. It yields the protein CASSVETSGREKAYEQYF.

This clone is a singleton in its sample. The V and J genes are TRBV28 and TRBJ2-7; the D gene is possibly TRBD1 (6 bases). The CDR3 runs to 18 residues. The ends were cut back, 5 bases at V and 0 bases at J, with 23 bases in the middle. In germline, CDR1 is MDHEN, CDR2 SYDVKM. In DNA form, the CDR3 reads TGTGCCAGCAGTGGGGACAAGGTAGAAGTTAGTCCCTCCTACGAGCAGTACTTC. Translated: CASSGDKVEVSPSYEQYF.

This rearrangement joins TRBV5-4 to TRBJ2-3, with TRBD2 matching 12 bases. The CDR3 runs 16 residues. V lost 3 bases and J lost 4; bases outside the gene matches: 6. Germline V gene data show CDR1 as SGHNT and CDR2 as YYREEE (reference sequence). The CDR3 loop is CASSSRLAGDADTQYF. DNA of the CDR3: TGTGCCAGCAGCTCCAGACTAGCGGGAGATGCAGATACGCAGTATTTT.

The chain recombines TRBV27 with TRBJ2-7, with 11 bases aligning to TRBD1. V trimming: 3 bases; J trimming: 4 bases; junction bases outside the gene matches: 8. Germline loops: CDR1 MNHEY, CDR2 SMNVEV (reference sequence). This CDR3 spans 16 amino acids. CDR3 in DNA: TGTGCCAGCAGTTTGGTATTAGGACAGGGGGCATACGAGCAGTACTTC. Protein sequence: CASSLVLGQGAYEQYF.

The chain joins TRBV2 to TRBJ1-5; maybe TRBD1 (5 bases). This CDR3 spans 17 amino acids. V lost 3 bases, J lost 1 base, and 16 bases lay in between. The germline V gene encodes CDR1 SNHLY and CDR2 FYNNEI. CDR3 protein: CASSEFTWTPSNQPQHF. In nucleotides, the CDR3 is TGTGCCAGCAGTGAGTTCACTTGGACACCAAGCAATCAGCCCCAGCATTTT. Combining the CDR3 with reference TRBV2 and TRBJ1-5 gives the whole variable domain EPEVTQTPSHQVTQMGQEVILRCVPISNHLYFYWYRQILGQKVEFLVSFYNNEISEKSEIFDDQFSVERPDGSNFTLKIRSTKLEDSAMYFCASSEFTWTPSNQPQHFGDGTRLSIL.

V and J are TRBV27 and TRBJ2-7; D is unclear. Germline CDR1 reads MNHEY; CDR2 reads SMNVEV (reference sequence). The CDR3 loop spans 15 amino acids. Deletions cut 4 bases from V and 4 bases from J, with 17 bases between. DNA of the CDR3: TGTGCCAGCAGTTCGCTAAACCCTCGTCTGTACGAGCAGTACTTC. Amino acid sequence: CASSSLNPRLYEQYF.

J is TRBJ2-2 and V is TRBV5-4; perhaps TRBD2 as D (5 bases). V was cut by 3 bases and J by 5 bases, with 8 bases left in between. The CDR3 sequence is 13 residues long. The germline CDR1 and CDR2 sequences are SGHNT and YYREEE (reference sequence). The CDR3 coding sequence is TGTGCCAGCAGCTCAGGACTTACCGGGGAGCTGTTTTTT. It is translated as CASSSGLTGELFF.

This clone was observed a single time. The chain carries TRBV2 and TRBJ2-2; 12 bases agree with TRBD2. The CDR3 is 19 amino acids. From germline, CDR1 is SNHLY and CDR2 FYNNEI. After removal of 6 bases from V and 1 base from J, the junction contained 12 bases not matched to a gene. The CDR3 DNA reads as TGTGCCAGCAGCCGGAGGCTAGCGGGAGGGGGACGGAACACCGGGGAGCTGTTTTTT. The encoded protein is CASSRRLAGGGRNTGELFF. Full variable domain (outside the CDR3, taken from reference TRBV2 and TRBJ2-2): EPEVTQTPSHQVTQMGQEVILRCVPISNHLYFYWYRQILGQKVEFLVSFYNNEISEKSEIFDDQFSVERPDGSNFTLKIRSTKLEDSAMYFCASSRRLAGGGRNTGELFFGEGSRLTVL.

This clone was counted once. The J gene is TRBJ1-3, the V gene TRBV4-3; 8 bases are a match to TRBD1. The CDR3 consists of 16 residues. Germline values: CDR1 LGHNA, CDR2 YSLEER. The ends lost 3 bases at V and 0 bases at J; junction bases unmatched: 4. The CDR3 bases are TGCGCCAGCAGCCAGGGACAGGCGAGCTCTGGAAACACCATATATTTT. Translating it yields CASSQGQASSGNTIYF.

V usage is TRBV2 and J usage is TRBJ1-5; D remains ambiguous. CDR3 length: 16 residues. Trimming stripped 4 bases from V and 0 bases from J, with 13 bases between. Germline V gene lookup returns CDR1 SNHLY and CDR2 FYNNEI. The CDR3 sequence: CASSGSMGLSNQPQHF. The CDR3 DNA sequence: TGTGCCAGCAGTGGCAGTATGGGCCTTAGCAATCAGCCCCAGCATTTT.

The J gene is TRBJ2-1, the V gene TRBV4-3; 8 bases map to TRBD2. CDR1 LGHNA and CDR2 YSLEER come from the germline V gene. The CDR3 has 18 amino acids. V lost 0 bases and J lost 1; bases outside the gene matches: 8. The CDR3 loop is CASSQEVRGGGSYNEQFF. CDR3 nucleotide sequence: TGCGCCAGCAGCCAAGAGGTACGGGGGGGTGGATCCTACAATGAGCAGTTCTTC.